A single sample gave rise to the 23 T cell receptor beta chains below, sequenced in a study of cytomegalovirus exposure and HLA in healthy donors. Vbeta (60) and Jbeta (13) primers were used in the PCR. Produced via immunoSEQ multiplex PCR; TCRdb's table is partial and in-frame only. The sample includes roughly 120,000 clones, roughly 69% of them seen just once. Material: PBMCs. The receptors derive from a woman between 70 and 85 years old in good health and CMV-seropositive.

V usage is TRBV5-1 and J usage is TRBJ1-2; D is unclear. The CDR3 runs 13 residues. Germline V gives CDR1 SGHRS, CDR2 YFSETQ. Trimming took off 4 bases at V and 4 bases at J, with 11 bases between the two ends. The CDR3 sequence is CASSPGRTYGYTF. The CDR3 bases are TGCGCCAGCAGCCCCGGGAGGACCTATGGCTACACCTTC.

The chain combines TRBV7-2 with TRBJ2-7; D ambiguous. CDR1 SGHTA and CDR2 FQGNSA come from the germline V gene. V was pared by 1 base and J by 7 bases, with 5 bases between. The CDR3 is 11 amino acids. The CDR3 spells CASSLVGEQYF. In DNA, the CDR3 is TGTGCCAGCAGCTTAGTCGGGGAGCAGTACTTC.

V gene TRBV6-5 combines with J gene TRBJ2-1, with D possibly being TRBD1 (6 bases). The CDR3 spans 15 residues. CDR1 is MNHEY and CDR2 is SVGAGI in the germline V gene. The V end was cut by 2 bases, the J end by 0 bases, with 8 bases between. The CDR3 nucleotides read TGTGCCAGCAGTTACCAGGACAGCTCCTACAATGAGCAGTTCTTC. It codes for CASSYQDSSYNEQFF.

This rearrangement joins TRBV7-2 to TRBJ1-6, with 7 bases that match TRBD1. This CDR3 has 15 residues. Trimming at V came to 4 bases and at J to 6 bases, leaving 6 bases not matched to a gene. Germline V gene lookup returns CDR1 SGHTA and CDR2 FQGNSA. The DNA for the CDR3 is TGTGCCAGCAGCTCGACAGGGCTCTCTAATTCACCCCTCCACTTT. Translation gives CASSSTGLSNSPLHF.

This chain uses TRBV6-5 with TRBJ1-6, with a weak D call TRBD1 (6 bases). The CDR3 loop spans 15 amino acids. Germline values: CDR1 MNHEY, CDR2 SVGAGI. Deletions cut 2 bases from V and 10 bases from J, with 15 bases between. CDR3 loop: CASSYAPQGGSPLHF. The CDR3 bases are TGTGCCAGCAGTTACGCTCCACAGGGAGGGTCACCCCTCCACTTT.

V and J are TRBV30 and TRBJ2-2; TRBD2 might be the D (7 bases). Trimming stripped 0 bases from V and 10 bases from J, with 18 bases between. The germline V gene has CDR1 GTSNPN and CDR2 SVGIG (reference sequence). The CDR3 covers 15 residues. CDR3 in DNA: TGTGCCTGGAGTGTTATGGGGGGGGCCGGTGAGGAGCTGTTTTTT. Its translation is CAWSVMGGAGEELFF.

The rearrangement joins TRBV29-1 to TRBJ2-5; 12 bases are shared with TRBD2. The CDR3 sequence is 13 residues long. Trimming cost V 7 bases and J 5 bases; bases outside gene matches: 5. The germline gives CDR1 SQVTM, CDR2 ANQGSEA. CDR3 loop: CSGLAGAGETQYF. Here the CDR3 DNA reads TGCAGCGGACTAGCGGGGGCTGGGGAGACCCAGTACTTC.

V and J are TRBV6-6 and TRBJ2-2; no reliable D call. The germline CDR1 and CDR2 sequences are MNHNY and SVGAGI (reference sequence). This CDR3 has 14 residues. V lost 8 bases and J 1 base, leaving 11 bases between the germline ends. The CDR3 DNA is TGTGCCAGCCTACCCCGCCAGAACACCGGGGAGCTGTTTTTT. This sequence encodes CASLPRQNTGELFF.

There are a few counts of this clone. The V gene is TRBV19, the J gene TRBJ1-1, with 7 positions matching TRBD1. The germline gives CDR1 LNHDA, CDR2 SQIVND (reference sequence). V dropped 3 bases and J dropped 4; count of bases not matched to a gene: 2. The CDR3 spans 13 residues. This CDR3 is CASSIRTGTEAFF. The CDR3 DNA reads TGTGCCAGTAGTATTAGGACAGGCACTGAAGCTTTCTTT.

The J gene is TRBJ2-3, the V gene TRBV30; perhaps TRBD2 as D (6 bases). Germline V gene sequence: CDR1 GTSNPN, CDR2 SVGIG (reference sequence). V was cut by 2 bases and J by 4 bases, with 16 bases left in between. The CDR3 spans 15 residues. DNA of the CDR3: TGTGCCTGGAGTCCCTCGGCGGGGTGGGCAGATACGCAGTATTTT. This gives the protein CAWSPSAGWADTQYF.

The chain is built from TRBV6-1 and TRBJ2-5; 16 bases map to TRBD2. The CDR3 length is 13 residues. Trimming removed 9 bases from V and 9 bases from J; junction bases left unmatched: 4. The V gene's germline CDR1 is MNHNS and CDR2 SASEGT. CDR3 in DNA: TGTGCCAGTGGGACTAGCGGGGGGGCGGCCCAGTACTTC. Translating it yields CASGTSGGAAQYF.

The CDR3 coding sequence is TGTGCCAGCTCACTAGGGACTTCCCGTTACGAGCAGTACTTC. Translation gives CASSLGTSRYEQYF. The chain couples TRBV18 to TRBJ2-7; perhaps TRBD2 as D (6 bases). Germline V gene data show CDR1 as KGHSH and CDR2 as LQKENI. The CDR3 covers 14 residues. Trimming removed 4 bases at V and 4 bases at J, with 14 bases between.

V usage is TRBV7-2 and J usage is TRBJ2-2; 8 bases fit TRBD2. The germline V gene has CDR1 SGHTA and CDR2 FQGNSA. With V trimmed by 5 bases and J by 7 bases, 9 bases remained unmatched. The CDR3 has 15 amino acids. DNA of the CDR3: TGTGCCAGCAGCCGCGCGGGGGGCTCGATCGGGGAGCTGTTTTTT. Protein product: CASSRAGGSIGELFF.

The rearrangement joins TRBV18 to TRBJ1-5; D possibly corresponds to TRBD1 (6 bases). The germline CDR1 and CDR2 sequences are KGHSH and LQKENI. With 1 base removed from V and 0 bases from J, the gap between germline ends came to 13 bases. This CDR3 has 17 amino acids. The CDR3 sequence is CASSPLDRTYSNQPQHF. The CDR3 DNA is TGTGCCAGCTCACCACTAGACAGGACTTATAGCAATCAGCCCCAGCATTTT.

This clone was counted once. This sequence joins TRBV7-2 and TRBJ2-4, with a weak D call TRBD1 (6 bases). Germline lookup yields CDR1 SGHTA and CDR2 FQGNSA. This CDR3 contains 14 residues. The V gene lost 1 base and the J gene lost 5 bases, with 9 bases spanning the gap. CDR3 loop: CASSLGTDQNIQYF. Written as DNA, the CDR3 is TGTGCCAGCAGCTTAGGGACAGATCAAAACATTCAGTACTTC.

The chain recombines TRBV11-3 with TRBJ1-1; D might be TRBD1 (5 bases). V dropped 3 bases and J dropped 5 bases, with 13 bases sitting between them. Germline CDR1 reads SGHNT; CDR2 reads YENEEA. The CDR3 is 14 residues long. CDR3 bases: TGTGCCAGCAGCTTGGCTCCGGGGGATACTGAAGCTTTCTTT. It encodes CASSLAPGDTEAFF. The variable domain in full, with the rest retrieved from reference TRBV11-3 and TRBJ1-1, is EAGVVQSPRYKIIEKKQPVAFWCNPISGHNTLYWYLQNLGQGPELLIRYENEEAVDDSQLPKDRFSAERLKGVDSTLKIQPAELGDSAVYLCASSLAPGDTEAFFGQGTRLTVV.

The chain employs TRBV5-4 and TRBJ2-1, with 8 positions matching TRBD2. CDR1 SGHNT and CDR2 YYREEE come from the germline V gene (reference sequence). V shed 5 bases and J 7 bases; nucleotides not matched to a gene: 17. This CDR3 contains 17 residues. The CDR3 bases are TGTGCCAGCAGGTCCCCCAGCGGGGGTCCCTTAGGGAATGAGCAGTTCTTC. Its translation: CASRSPSGGPLGNEQFF.

This chain links TRBV5-1 with TRBJ2-3, with 9 bases aligning to TRBD2. This CDR3 comprises 14 residues. V trimming: 7 bases; J trimming: 0 bases; junction bases outside the gene matches: 3. Germline V gene sequence: CDR1 SGHRS, CDR2 YFSETQ. The CDR3: CASRSGGSTDTQYF. The CDR3 bases are TGCGCCAGCCGGAGCGGGGGGAGCACAGATACGCAGTATTTT.

This clone was observed a few times. The chain recombines TRBV6-6 with TRBJ2-1; 11 nucleotides agree with TRBD2. The CDR3 is made up of 15 amino acids. Germline V gene sequence: CDR1 MNHNY, CDR2 SVGAGI (reference sequence). V lost 8 bases and J lost 5; bases outside the gene matches: 8. The CDR3 loop reads CASANSGGVNNEQFF. CDR3 in DNA: TGTGCCAGCGCTAATAGCGGGGGGGTAAACAATGAGCAGTTCTTC.

The rearrangement links TRBV7-2 to TRBJ1-2; D call uncertain. The V gene's germline CDR1 is SGHTA and CDR2 FQGNSA. The ends were cut back, 3 bases at V and 4 bases at J, with 9 bases in the middle. This CDR3 spans 13 amino acids. DNA of the CDR3: TGTGCCAGCAGCTTTTCAGTTCTCTATGGCTACACCTTC. Its protein is CASSFSVLYGYTF.

Points on this clone: One junction end disagrees with the germline gene, perhaps due to a read error. The CDR3 DNA follows: TGTGCCACCAGCGCAGGGGACAATAATTCACCCCTCCACTTT. It yields the protein CATSAGDNNSPLHF. This chain uses TRBV11-2 with TRBJ1-6, with D possibly TRBD1 on 6 matching bases. CDR1 and CDR2 from the germline V gene are SGHAT and FQNNGV. CDR3 length: 14 amino acids.

The chain is built from TRBV5-6 and TRBJ2-3; 7 bases match TRBD2. Unmatched junction bases numbered 9, after V lost 3 bases and J lost 5 bases. Germline CDR1 SGHDT, CDR2 YYEEEE. The CDR3 has 15 amino acids. CDR3 amino acids: CASSWPASGGDTQYF. The CDR3 DNA follows: TGTGCCAGCAGCTGGCCGGCTAGCGGAGGAGATACGCAGTATTTT. The full variable domain, its missing parts supplied by reference TRBV5-6 and TRBJ2-3, is DAGVTQSPTHLIKTRGQQVTLRCSPKSGHDTVSWYQQALGQGPQFIFQYYEEEERQRGNFPDRFSGHQFPNYSSELNVNALLLGDSALYLCASSWPASGGDTQYFGPGTRLTVL.

This clone was observed a few times. The V and J genes are TRBV6-5 and TRBJ1-2; 10 bases are shared with TRBD1. The CDR3 spans 15 residues. CDR1 MNHEY and CDR2 SVGAGI come from the germline V gene. The J segment lost 6 bases and the V segment lost 2 bases, leaving 6 bases of the junction unmatched. CDR3 coding DNA: TGTGCCAGCAGTTACGTCGGGACAGGGGCTAATGGCTACACCTTC. It translates to CASSYVGTGANGYTF.